This T cell receptor beta chain was recovered during a study of control samples from healthy donors and cancer patients. The CDR3 extends over 17 amino acids. V lost 0 bases and J lost 5; bases outside the gene matches: 6. Germline-derived CDR1 and CDR2 are SEHNR and FQNEAQ (reference sequence). Produced via immunoSEQ multiplex PCR; TCRdb's table is partial and in-frame only. This sample has 120,000 or so clones, with less than 90% found just once. The gene calls are TRBV7-9 and TRBJ2-5; TRBD2 aligns across 13 bases. This TCR was recovered from a man younger than 35 in good health. Material for sequencing was blood. CDR3 coding DNA: TGTGCCAGCAGCTTAGCCCGGACTAGCGGGAGCTGGGAGACCCAGTACTTC. It yields the protein CASSLARTSGSWETQYF.